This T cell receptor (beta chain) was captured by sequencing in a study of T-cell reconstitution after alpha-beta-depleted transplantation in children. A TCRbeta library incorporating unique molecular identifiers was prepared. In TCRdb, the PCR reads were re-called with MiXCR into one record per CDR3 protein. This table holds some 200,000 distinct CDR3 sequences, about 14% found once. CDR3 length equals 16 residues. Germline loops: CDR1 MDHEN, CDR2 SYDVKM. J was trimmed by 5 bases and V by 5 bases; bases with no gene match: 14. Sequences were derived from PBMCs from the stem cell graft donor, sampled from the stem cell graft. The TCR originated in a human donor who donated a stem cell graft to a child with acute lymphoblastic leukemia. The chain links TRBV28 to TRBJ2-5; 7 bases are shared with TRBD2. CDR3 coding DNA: TGTGCCAGCAGTAGTGGGGGGGGGGAGCTAGGTGAGACCCAGTACTTC. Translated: CASSSGGGELGETQYF. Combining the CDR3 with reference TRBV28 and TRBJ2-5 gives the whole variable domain DVKVTQSSRYLVKRTGEKVFLECVQDMDHENMFWYRQDPGLGLRLIYFSYDVKMKEKGDIPEGYSVSREKKERFSLILESASTNQTSMYLCASSSGGGELGETQYFGPGTRLLVL.